Presented here are 28 T cell receptor beta chains from one specimen sequenced in a study of blood T cell repertoires in COVID-19 (dated by TCRdb to 2018 to 2020). Libraries came from the immunoSEQ multiplex PCR assay. Held by TCRdb, this immuneACCESS table contains in-frame sequences only and omits some clones. Under half of the omission traces to an unresolved V gene where checked; the cause of the rest is unknown. This sample is represented by approximately 65,000 clones; 90% of them were singletons. Clones ranked in the top ten supply approximately 0.49% of the sample. The sequencing sample was made of peripheral blood. The receptors were sampled from a man aged 50-60 years with COVID-19, enrolled during active disease.

J is TRBJ2-3 and V is TRBV10-3; 11 bases are a match to TRBD1. This CDR3 is built from 14 residues. In germline, CDR1 is ENHRY, CDR2 SYGVKD. The ends lost 6 bases at V and 4 bases at J; junction bases unmatched: 3. The CDR3 is CAIRPGQGADTQYF. The CDR3 DNA reads TGTGCCATCAGGCCGGGACAGGGGGCAGATACGCAGTATTTT.

The chain links TRBV7-2 to TRBJ2-7; 14 bases align to TRBD2. CDR3 length equals 15 residues. From germline, CDR1 is SGHTA and CDR2 FQGNSA. The J segment lost 3 bases and the V segment lost 5 bases, leaving 3 bases of the junction unmatched. The CDR3 here is CASSPGTSGSYEQYF. CDR3 in DNA: TGTGCCAGCAGCCCTGGGACTAGCGGGAGCTACGAGCAGTACTTC.

This clone came up once. The chain has TRBV7-2 and TRBJ2-3; D call uncertain. The CDR3 contains 13 residues. Per germline, CDR1 SGHTA and CDR2 FQGNSA. Trimming left V 5 bases short and J 5 bases short, with 11 bases between. CDR3 amino acids: CASSQQARDTQYF. The CDR3 bases are TGTGCCAGCAGCCAACAAGCGAGAGATACGCAGTATTTT.

This chain joins TRBV29-1 and TRBJ1-4; 8 bases map to TRBD1. The CDR3 spans 14 residues. CDR1 and CDR2 (germline): SQVTM, ANQGSEA. Trimming at V came to 5 bases and at J to 4 bases, leaving 6 bases not matched to a gene. In nucleotides, the CDR3 is TGCAGCGTTCGCACGACAGGGGTTAATGAAAAACTGTTTTTT. It translates to CSVRTTGVNEKLFF.

The rearrangement links TRBV7-2 to TRBJ2-1; TRBD2 matches 10 bases. Germline values: CDR1 SGHTA, CDR2 FQGNSA. The CDR3 covers 17 residues. V gave up 5 bases and J gave up 2 bases; unmatched junction bases: 9. The CDR3 spells CASSQQAGGPPYNEQFF. CDR3 DNA: TGTGCCAGCAGCCAACAAGCGGGAGGGCCCCCCTACAATGAGCAGTTCTTC.

V usage is TRBV28 and J usage is TRBJ1-6; tentative D call: TRBD1 (6 bases). V was pared by 2 bases and J by 5 bases, with 10 bases between. The germline gives CDR1 MDHEN, CDR2 SYDVKM. The CDR3 has 15 amino acids. The CDR3 DNA reads TGTGCCAGCAGTTTAGGGGGCTACAATAATTCACCCCTCCACTTT. It encodes CASSLGGYNNSPLHF.

The rearrangement links TRBV5-1 to TRBJ1-1; D unclear. Germline lookup yields CDR1 SGHRS and CDR2 YFSETQ. This CDR3 spans 16 amino acids. V was trimmed by 6 bases and J by 4 bases, leaving 22 bases between them. The CDR3 sequence is CASTAEGGPFGTEAFF. The CDR3 bases are TGCGCCAGCACCGCCGAGGGCGGCCCCTTTGGCACTGAAGCTTTCTTT. Looking up the rest from reference TRBV5-1 and TRBJ1-1 gives the full variable domain: KAGVTQTPRYLIKTRGQQVTLSCSPISGHRSVSWYQQTPGQGLQFLFEYFSETQRNKGNFPGRFSGRQFSNSRSEMNVSTLELGDSALYLCASTAEGGPFGTEAFFGQGTRLTVV.

The rearrangement uses TRBV29-1 and TRBJ1-2, with D tentatively TRBD1 (6 bases). Trimming shortened V by 7 bases and J by 3 bases, and 33 bases separated the two germline ends. Germline lookup yields CDR1 SQVTM and CDR2 ANQGSEA. The CDR3 extends over 19 amino acids. The CDR3 nucleotides read TGCAGCGCCGAGGGCAGGGGAAAGGTGTTAAACGCGGGCCACTATGGCTACACCTTC. Residues: CSAEGRGKVLNAGHYGYTF.

This clone appeared a few times. This specimen includes other DNA sequences encoding the same CDR3. CDR3 nucleotides: TGTGCCAGCAGCTTCGACAGGAGCAATCAGCCCCAGCATTTT. Translating it yields CASSFDRSNQPQHF. This rearrangement joins TRBV5-4 to TRBJ1-5, with D perhaps matching TRBD1 (6 bases). Trimming shortened V by 2 bases and J by 1 base, and 7 bases separated the two germline ends. The germline V gene has CDR1 SGHNT and CDR2 YYREEE (reference sequence). The CDR3 runs 14 residues.

CDR3 region: CASSLDASGRYEQYF. DNA for the CDR3: TGTGCCAGCAGCTTGGATGCTAGCGGGAGGTACGAGCAGTACTTC. This chain links TRBV5-6 with TRBJ2-7; 11 nucleotides match TRBD2. There are 15 residues in the CDR3. The trim removed 0 bases at V and 4 bases at J, leaving 3 bases unmatched. Germline assignment: CDR1 SGHDT and CDR2 YYEEEE.

The chain has TRBV9 and TRBJ1-2; 8 positions agree with TRBD1. Per germline, CDR1 SGDLS and CDR2 YYNGEE. This CDR3 is 15 amino acids long. J gave up 7 bases and V 4 bases, and 12 bases lay outside the gene matches. Written as DNA, the CDR3 is TGTGCCAGCAGCTCCGGGGACAGGTCCACTACTGGCTACACCTTC. Translated, it gives CASSSGDRSTTGYTF.

The genes are TRBV6-2 or TRBV6-3 and TRBJ1-2, with D unresolved. The CDR3 has 12 residues. Germline V gene lookup returns CDR1 MNHEY and CDR2 SVGEGT. Trimming cost V 6 bases and J 7 bases, with 12 bases left between them. CDR3 coding DNA: TGTGCCAGCAGCATCAGACCGGGTGGCTACACCTTC. It yields the protein CASSIRPGGYTF.

This clone was seen a single time. The chain carries TRBV6-5 and TRBJ2-5; D gene uncertain. Germline V CDR1 and CDR2: MNHEY, SVGAGI. Trimming left V 3 bases short and J 2 bases short, with 7 bases between. The CDR3 is made up of 13 amino acids. The CDR3 spells CASSYVPQETQYF. The CDR3 DNA reads TGTGCCAGCAGTTATGTCCCTCAAGAGACCCAGTACTTC.

The chain has TRBV2 and TRBJ1-5; 7 nucleotides match TRBD1. This CDR3 comprises 14 residues. V gave up 8 bases and J gave up 0 bases; unmatched junction bases: 4. Germline V gives CDR1 SNHLY, CDR2 FYNNEI. This CDR3 reads CASRDSNSNQPQHF. In DNA form, the CDR3 reads TGTGCCAGCCGGGACAGCAATAGCAATCAGCCCCAGCATTTT.

The chain is built from TRBV6-5 and TRBJ2-7; 11 positions match TRBD2. V was pared by 5 bases and J by 5 bases, with 5 bases of the junction left unmatched. The germline V gene encodes CDR1 MNHEY and CDR2 SVGAGI. This CDR3 is 14 amino acids long. CDR3 coding DNA: TGTGCCAGCAGTCGGCCGGGACTAGCGGACGAGCAGTACTTC. It yields the protein CASSRPGLADEQYF.

Written as DNA, the CDR3 is TGTGCCAGCAGCCAAGTCTCCCGCGGAGGCTCCTACGAGCAGTACTTC. It specifies CASSQVSRGGSYEQYF. V usage is TRBV4-2 and J usage is TRBJ2-7, with D tentatively TRBD2 (5 bases). Deletions cut 1 base from V and 0 bases from J, with 13 bases between. Germline V CDR1 and CDR2: LGHNA, YNFKEQ. The CDR3 runs 16 residues.

J is TRBJ2-3 and V is TRBV6-6, with D unclear. The CDR3 spans 16 residues. Germline CDR1 and CDR2: MNHNY and SVGAGI (reference sequence). V lost 0 bases, J lost 0 bases, and 10 bases lay in between. CDR3 bases: TGTGCCAGCAGTTACTCCCGGTCCGGTAGCACAGATACGCAGTATTTT. As protein: CASSYSRSGSTDTQYF.

CDR3 sequence: CASSNTVNTEAFF. The CDR3 coding sequence is TGTGCCAGTAGTAATACAGTGAACACTGAAGCTTTCTTT. This chain connects TRBV19 to TRBJ1-1; D gene uncertain. Germline-derived CDR1 and CDR2 are LNHDA and SQIVND (reference sequence). The CDR3 consists of 13 residues. V dropped 4 bases and J dropped 0 bases, with 6 bases sitting between them.

The rearrangement uses TRBV4-2 and TRBJ1-5; D is undetermined. CDR3 length: 15 amino acids. V gave up 1 base and J gave up 3 bases, with 10 bases separating them. Germline V gene sequence: CDR1 LGHNA, CDR2 YNFKEQ. CDR3 nucleotide sequence: TGTGCCAGCAGCCAAGTTTCAGCGGACAATCAGCCCCAGCATTTT. Protein sequence: CASSQVSADNQPQHF.

The CDR3 region has the DNA TGTGCCAGCAGCTCCCTTACAGGGTTTGGCTACACCTTC. Translation gives CASSSLTGFGYTF. This rearrangement joins TRBV7-9 to TRBJ1-2; TRBD1 might be the D (6 bases). The germline CDR1 and CDR2 sequences are SEHNR and FQNEAQ (reference sequence). The length of the CDR3 is 13 residues. V lost 4 bases and J lost 7, with 13 bases in between.

The gene calls are TRBV5-1 and TRBJ2-1; D remains ambiguous. The CDR3 is 16 amino acids. Germline CDR1 SGHRS, CDR2 YFSETQ. The V end was cut by 0 bases, the J end by 6 bases, with 16 bases between. The CDR3 nucleotides are TGCGCCAGCAGCTTGGGTGCAGGAACACCCCTCAATGAGCAGTTCTTC. It specifies CASSLGAGTPLNEQFF. Combining the CDR3 with reference TRBV5-1 and TRBJ2-1 gives the whole variable domain KAGVTQTPRYLIKTRGQQVTLSCSPISGHRSVSWYQQTPGQGLQFLFEYFSETQRNKGNFPGRFSGRQFSNSRSEMNVSTLELGDSALYLCASSLGAGTPLNEQFFGPGTRLTVL.

In DNA, the CDR3 is TGCAGCGTGCTGACAGGGGGTCCGAATTCACCCCTCCACTTT. Its protein product is CSVLTGGPNSPLHF. The V call is TRBV29-1, the J call TRBJ1-6, with 9 bases that match TRBD1. This CDR3 contains 14 residues. Germline assignment: CDR1 SQVTM and CDR2 ANQGSEA. V lost 6 bases, J lost 7 bases, and 7 bases stayed unmatched.

This chain links TRBV21-1 with TRBJ2-2; the D call in the table, TRBD1, was not verified against the DNA. TRBV21-1 is a known pseudogene. The CDR3 is 15 residues long. The CDR3 protein is CASSWTAQNTGELFF. CDR3 coding DNA: TGTGCCAGCAGCTGGACAGCACAAAACACCGGGGAGCTGTTTTTT.

This sequence joins TRBV30 and TRBJ2-1, with D perhaps TRBD2 (6 bases). The V end was cut by 4 bases, the J end by 9 bases, with 13 bases between. Germline assignment: CDR1 GTSNPN and CDR2 SVGIG (reference sequence). The CDR3 is made up of 12 amino acids. The CDR3 here is CAWNREYGEQFF. CDR3 DNA sequence: TGTGCCTGGAACCGGGAGTATGGTGAGCAGTTCTTC.

This chain connects TRBV27 to TRBJ1-2, with 9 bases that match TRBD1. The CDR3 consists of 15 residues. J lost 2 bases, V lost 5 bases, and 6 bases had no gene match. Germline-derived CDR1 and CDR2 are MNHEY and SMNVEV (reference sequence). CDR3 DNA: TGTGCCAGCAGTCCCCGGGACAGGGACAACTATGGCTACACCTTC. Encoded protein: CASSPRDRDNYGYTF.

This clone appeared a single time. The gene calls are TRBV25-1 and TRBJ2-7; D remains ambiguous. Trimming removed 3 bases at V and 5 bases at J, with 5 bases between. CDR1 and CDR2 from the germline V gene are MGHDK and SYGVNS. The CDR3 runs 11 residues. The DNA for the CDR3 is TGTGCCAGCAGTGACAATCACGAGCAGTACTTC. This codes for CASSDNHEQYF.

The chain uses TRBV12-3 or TRBV12-4 and TRBJ2-1, with no clear D. Between the trimmed V and J ends, which lost 6 bases and 4 bases, there was a span of 10 bases. The CDR3 spans 13 residues. The CDR3 region is CASRSGVYNEQFF. DNA for the CDR3: TGTGCCAGCAGGAGTGGTGTGTACAATGAGCAGTTCTTC.

The chain joins TRBV7-2 to TRBJ1-6; 7 bases align to TRBD1. The V and J ends lost 1 base and 6 bases, in that order; junction bases with no gene match: 3. The CDR3 is 15 amino acids. Germline assignment: CDR1 SGHTA and CDR2 FQGNSA. The CDR3 protein is CASSLGTGLNSPLHF. The CDR3 nucleotides read TGTGCCAGCAGCTTAGGGACAGGCCTTAATTCACCCCTCCACTTT.